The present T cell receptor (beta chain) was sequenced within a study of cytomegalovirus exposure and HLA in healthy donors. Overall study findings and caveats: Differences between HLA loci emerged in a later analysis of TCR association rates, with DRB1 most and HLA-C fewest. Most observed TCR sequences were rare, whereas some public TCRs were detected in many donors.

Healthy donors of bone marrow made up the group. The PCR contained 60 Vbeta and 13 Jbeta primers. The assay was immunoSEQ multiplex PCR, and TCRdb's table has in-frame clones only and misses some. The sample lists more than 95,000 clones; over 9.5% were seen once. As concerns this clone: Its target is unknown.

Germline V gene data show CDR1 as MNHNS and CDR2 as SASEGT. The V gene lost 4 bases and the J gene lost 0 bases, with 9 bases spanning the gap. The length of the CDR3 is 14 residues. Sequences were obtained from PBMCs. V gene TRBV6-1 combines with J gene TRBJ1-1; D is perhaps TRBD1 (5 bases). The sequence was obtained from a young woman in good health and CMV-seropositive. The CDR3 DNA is TGTGCCAGCAGTGCGACAGTCATGAACACTGAAGCTTTCTTT. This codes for CASSATVMNTEAFF.